This entry concerns a single TCR beta chain. The data derive from a study of blood T cell repertoires in COVID-19. The overall study: COVID-19 samples, acute and convalescent, were from the United States, Italy and Spain. Nucleic acid was either cDNA or gDNA, and it came from T cells, B-cell-depleted T cells, or PBMCs.

Original processing notes: Counts of nucleated cells, estimated from reference gene primer amplification, were obtained. The protocol was immunoSEQ multiplex PCR, while the TCRdb copy is restricted to in-frame clones and leaves out a portion. From that table come the V and J calls and clone size; the DNA was used to work out D and trimming. The table has roughly 120,000 clones, about four fifths seen once. V trimming: 0 bases; J trimming: 2 bases; junction bases outside the gene matches: 5. This CDR3 is 17 amino acids long. Germline CDR1 SGDLS, CDR2 YYNGEE. Sequenced material: peripheral blood. This rearrangement joins TRBV9 to TRBJ2-3; 11 positions match TRBD2. The clonotype comes from a woman aged 55-70 years with acute or convalescent COVID-19. In DNA, the CDR3 is TGTGCCAGCAGCGTAGGGGCTAGCGGGGGGTTCACAGATACGCAGTATTTT. Protein: CASSVGASGGFTDTQYF.